This TCR beta chain was sequenced for a study of shared T cell receptors in the human thymus. V lost 4 bases to trimming and J lost 1 base, with 10 bases between them. The CDR3 spans 14 residues. Germline CDR1 and CDR2: LNHDA and SQIVND (reference sequence). The table came from immunoSEQ multiplex PCR; TCRdb's copy has only in-frame clones and leaves some out. The table lists approximately 760,000 clones, over 75% of them singletons. The same specimen was also included in a second study, on human thymus T cells.

The sequence came from a girl under three years old with a congenital heart defect. The chain links TRBV19 to TRBJ1-2; D unclear. The source material was thymocytes. Here the CDR3 reads CASSTQNLNYGYTF. Here the CDR3 DNA reads TGTGCCAGTAGTACCCAGAATCTTAACTATGGCTACACCTTC. Full variable domain (outside the CDR3, taken from reference TRBV19 and TRBJ1-2): DGGITQSPKYLFRKEGQNVTLSCEQNLNHDAMYWYRQDPGQGLRLIYYSQIVNDFQKGDIAEGYSVSREKKESFPLTVTSAQKNPTAFYLCASSTQNLNYGYTFGSGTRLTVV.